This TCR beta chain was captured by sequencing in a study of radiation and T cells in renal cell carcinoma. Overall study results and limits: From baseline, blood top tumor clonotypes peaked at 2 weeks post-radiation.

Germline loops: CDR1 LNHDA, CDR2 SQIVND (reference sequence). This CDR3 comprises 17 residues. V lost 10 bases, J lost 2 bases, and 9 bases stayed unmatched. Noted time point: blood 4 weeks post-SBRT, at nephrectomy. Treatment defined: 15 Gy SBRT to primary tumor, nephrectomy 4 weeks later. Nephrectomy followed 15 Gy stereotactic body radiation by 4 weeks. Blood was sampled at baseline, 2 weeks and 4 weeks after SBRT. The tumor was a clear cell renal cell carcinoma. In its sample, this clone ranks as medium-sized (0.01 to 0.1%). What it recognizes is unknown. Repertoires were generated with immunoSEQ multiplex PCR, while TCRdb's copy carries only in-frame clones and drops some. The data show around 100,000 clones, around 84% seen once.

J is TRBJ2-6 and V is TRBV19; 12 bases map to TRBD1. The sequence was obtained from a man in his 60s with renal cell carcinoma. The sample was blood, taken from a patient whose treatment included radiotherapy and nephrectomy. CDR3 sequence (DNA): TGTGCCACCGTCCCGGGACAGGGGGCCCCTGGGGCCAACGTCCTGACTTTC. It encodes CATVPGQGAPGANVLTF.